The 5 T cell receptor beta chains below were found in one sample sequenced in a study of T-cell reconstitution after alpha-beta-depleted transplantation in children. This sample's TCRbeta library carried unique molecular identifier barcodes. Each CDR3 protein gets one entry after TCRdb re-called the PCR reads with MiXCR. The sample consists of about 350,000 distinct CDR3 sequences, 13% of them appearing once. This material consisted of PBMCs, taken from the stem cell graft. These receptors were taken from a human donor who donated a stem cell graft to a child with Fanconi anemia.

The chain couples TRBV4-3 to TRBJ1-2; possibly TRBD1 for D (5 bases). Germline-derived CDR1 and CDR2 are LGHNA and YSLEER. The CDR3 totals 14 residues. V was pared by 0 bases and J by 8 bases, with 13 bases between. CDR3 nucleotides: TGCGCCAGCAGCCAAGACGGGGGGGGAAGCGGCTACACCTTC. Amino acid sequence: CASSQDGGGSGYTF.

This clonotype occurred a few times. The gene calls are TRBV5-1 and TRBJ2-5, with 9 bases that match TRBD2. This CDR3 spans 17 amino acids. Losses at the gene ends were 1 base for V and 3 bases for J; bases not matched to a gene: 10. From germline, CDR1 is SGHRS and CDR2 YFSETQ. CDR3 loop: CASSLRGKRGAEETQYF. The CDR3 bases are TGCGCCAGCAGCTTGAGGGGAAAGCGGGGGGCCGAAGAGACCCAGTACTTC.

The table lists this clonotype with a few counts. The rearrangement joins TRBV7-9 to TRBJ2-1, with D uncertain. Germline lookup yields CDR1 SEHNR and CDR2 FQNEAQ (reference sequence). Trimming cost V 1 base and J 7 bases, with 5 bases left between them. This CDR3 contains 12 residues. The CDR3 DNA reads as TGTGCCAGCAGCTTAGAACCTAATGAGCAGTTCTTC. Its translation is CASSLEPNEQFF. Full variable domain (remainder filled in from reference TRBV7-9 and TRBJ2-1): DTGVSQNPRHKITKRGQNVTFRCDPISEHNRLYWYRQTLGQGPEFLTYFQNEAQLEKSRLLSDRFSAERPKGSFSTLEIQRTEQGDSAMYLCASSLEPNEQFFGPGTRLTVL.

A few counts support this clonotype. This sequence joins TRBV20-1 and TRBJ2-7; TRBD1 aligns across 10 bases. Germline V gene sequence: CDR1 DFQATT, CDR2 SNEGSKA (reference sequence). Trimming at V came to 5 bases and at J to 5 bases, leaving 6 bases not matched to a gene. The CDR3 consists of 13 residues. The CDR3 region has the DNA TGCAGTGCTTCGACAGGGGGCAACGACGAGCAGTACTTC. It translates to CSASTGGNDEQYF.

This clonotype was seen only a few times. The chain uses TRBV4-3 and TRBJ2-2; possibly TRBD1 for D (6 bases). CDR3 size: 16 residues. Germline V gene lookup returns CDR1 LGHNA and CDR2 YSLEER. Trimming stripped 0 bases from V and 3 bases from J, with 11 bases between. CDR3 in DNA: TGCGCCAGCAGCCAAGACGGTCAGGGGTACACCGGGGAGCTGTTTTTT. Translation gives CASSQDGQGYTGELFF.